Sequencing of this T cell receptor (beta chain) was carried out in a study of radiation and T cells in renal cell carcinoma. The data were produced by immunoSEQ multiplex PCR, yet TCRdb's version contains in-frame clones alone and is incomplete. The sample yields about 130,000 clones, 81% seen once. As for time point: blood 2 weeks post-SBRT. Described treatment: 15 Gy SBRT to primary tumor, nephrectomy 4 weeks later. With 0 bases removed from V and 10 bases from J, the gap between germline ends came to 9 bases. Germline CDR1 is LNHDA and CDR2 is SQIVND (reference sequence). This CDR3 has 12 amino acids.

This clonotype originated in a woman aged 60-75 years with renal cell carcinoma. The chain links TRBV19 to TRBJ1-1; D is ambiguous. The source was blood, collected from a patient whose treatment included radiotherapy and nephrectomy. CDR3 in amino acids: CASSIDRGRAFF. The CDR3, as DNA: TGTGCCAGTAGTATAGATCGAGGGCGAGCTTTCTTT.